This T cell receptor beta chain was documented in a study of blood T cell repertoires in COVID-19. Across the study: Samples taken during acute and convalescent COVID-19 were collected in the United States, Italy and Spain. PBMCs, B-cell-depleted T cells, or T cells were the source of the cDNA or gDNA that made up the material.

This CDR3 is 14 amino acids long. Germline loops: CDR1 SGHRS, CDR2 YFSETQ. Trimming took 4 bases from V and 5 from J, leaving 12 bases between them. Original processing notes: Amplified reference gene primers provided the basis for estimating nucleated cell counts. Only in-frame clones appear in the TCRdb table, and some are missing; sequencing was by immunoSEQ multiplex PCR. The DNA was the basis for D and trimming; V, J and clone size are from that table. The sample comprises 200,000 to 300,000 clones, more than 75% of which are singletons, and under 15% rests with the top ten. Material for sequencing was peripheral blood. The source of this sequence is a woman aged 55 to 70 with active or convalescent COVID-19. The genes are TRBV5-1 and TRBJ2-2; D not certain. The CDR3 sequence is CASSTRYGTGELFF. As DNA, the CDR3 is TGCGCCAGCAGCACGCGGTACGGGACCGGGGAGCTGTTTTTT.